This TCR beta chain was sequenced in a study of T cells in Graves' hyperthyroidism and ophthalmopathy. Authors of the study amplified TCR beta CDR3 regions from RNA transcripts. The HTBI primer set drove a first-round RT-PCR of the TCR CDR3. One entry per CDR3 protein results from TCRdb running MiXCR on the multiplex PCR reads. The data contain 450,000 to 650,000 distinct CDR3 sequences, about a sixth of them singletons. Germline values: CDR1 GTSNPN, CDR2 SVGIG (reference sequence). Trimming took off 5 bases at V and 1 base at J, with 15 bases between the two ends. The CDR3 spans 14 residues. Findings and caveats of the study: Blood held most thyroid clonotypes expanded above 0.001 frequency.

As for this clonotype: Its antigen is unidentified.

This sequence joins TRBV30 and TRBJ2-7; the D gene is possibly TRBD1 (6 bases). The sample was blood. The clonotype originates from a young woman with Graves' ophthalmopathy. CDR3 DNA: TGTGCCTGGGCACAGGGTGAGCGGTCCTACGAGCAGTACTTC. Its translation: CAWAQGERSYEQYF.